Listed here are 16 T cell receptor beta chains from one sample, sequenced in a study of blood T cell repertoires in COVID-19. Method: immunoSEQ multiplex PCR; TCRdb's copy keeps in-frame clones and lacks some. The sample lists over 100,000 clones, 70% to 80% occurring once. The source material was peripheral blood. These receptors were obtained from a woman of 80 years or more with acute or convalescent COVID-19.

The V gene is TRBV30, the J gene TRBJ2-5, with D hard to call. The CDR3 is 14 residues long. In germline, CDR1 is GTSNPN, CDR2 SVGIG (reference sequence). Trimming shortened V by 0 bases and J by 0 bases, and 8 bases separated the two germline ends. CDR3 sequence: CAWSVYLDQETQYF. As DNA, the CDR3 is TGTGCCTGGAGTGTATACTTGGACCAAGAGACCCAGTACTTC.

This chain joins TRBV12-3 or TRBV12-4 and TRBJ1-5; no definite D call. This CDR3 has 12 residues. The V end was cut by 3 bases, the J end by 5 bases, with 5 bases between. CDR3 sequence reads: CASSFGDQPQHF. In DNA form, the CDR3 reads TGTGCCAGCAGTTTTGGAGATCAGCCCCAGCATTTT.

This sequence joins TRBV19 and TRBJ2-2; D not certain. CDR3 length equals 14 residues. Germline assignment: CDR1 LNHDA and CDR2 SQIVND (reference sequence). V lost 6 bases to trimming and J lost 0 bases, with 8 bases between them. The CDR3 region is CASRGESNTGELFF. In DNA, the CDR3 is TGTGCCAGTAGGGGCGAATCGAACACCGGGGAGCTGTTTTTT.

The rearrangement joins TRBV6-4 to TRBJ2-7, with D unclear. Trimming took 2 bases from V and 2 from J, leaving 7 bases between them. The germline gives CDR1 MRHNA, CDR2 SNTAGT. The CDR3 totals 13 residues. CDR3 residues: CASSDPYTYEQYF. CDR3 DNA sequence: TGTGCCAGCAGTGACCCTTACACCTACGAGCAGTACTTC.

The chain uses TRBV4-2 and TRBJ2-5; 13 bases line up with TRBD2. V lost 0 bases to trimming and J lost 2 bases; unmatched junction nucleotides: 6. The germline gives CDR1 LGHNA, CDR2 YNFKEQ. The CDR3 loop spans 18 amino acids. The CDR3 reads CASSQEGGTSGKQETQYF. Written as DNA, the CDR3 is TGTGCCAGCAGCCAAGAGGGAGGGACTAGCGGGAAGCAAGAGACCCAGTACTTC.

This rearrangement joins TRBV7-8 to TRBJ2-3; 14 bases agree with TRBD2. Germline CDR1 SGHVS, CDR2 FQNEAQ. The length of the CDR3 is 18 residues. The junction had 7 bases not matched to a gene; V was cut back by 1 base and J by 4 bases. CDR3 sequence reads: CASSLVRTSGRFADTQYF. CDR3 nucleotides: TGTGCCAGCAGCTTAGTCAGGACTAGCGGGAGGTTTGCAGATACGCAGTATTTT.

The CDR3 DNA sequence: TGTGCCAGCAGGGCGGGACTAGACAACAATGAGCAGTTCTTC. It specifies CASRAGLDNNEQFF. The chain joins TRBV11-2 to TRBJ2-1, with 8 bases aligning to TRBD2. This CDR3 region has 14 residues. V shed 6 bases and J 5 bases; nucleotides not matched to a gene: 6. Germline V gene lookup returns CDR1 SGHAT and CDR2 FQNNGV.

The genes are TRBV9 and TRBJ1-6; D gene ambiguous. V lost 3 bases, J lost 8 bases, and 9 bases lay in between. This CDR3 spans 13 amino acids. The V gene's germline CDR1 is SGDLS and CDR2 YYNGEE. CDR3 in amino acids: CASSADTYSPLHF. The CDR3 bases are TGTGCCAGCAGCGCAGACACCTATTCACCCCTCCACTTT.

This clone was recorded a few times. The CDR3 region is CASSGIFGGTEAFF. CDR3 DNA: TGTGCCAGCAGCGGCATCTTCGGAGGCACTGAAGCTTTCTTT. The chain has TRBV14 and TRBJ1-1; D is ambiguous. The CDR3 extends over 14 amino acids. V lost 5 bases and J lost 4, with 14 bases in between. Germline assignment: CDR1 SGHDN and CDR2 FVKESK. Full variable domain (remainder filled in from reference TRBV14 and TRBJ1-1): EAGVTQFPSHSVIEKGQTVTLRCDPISGHDNLYWYRRVMGKEIKFLLHFVKESKQDESGMPNNRFLAERTGGTYSTLKVQPAELEDSGVYFCASSGIFGGTEAFFGQGTRLTVV.

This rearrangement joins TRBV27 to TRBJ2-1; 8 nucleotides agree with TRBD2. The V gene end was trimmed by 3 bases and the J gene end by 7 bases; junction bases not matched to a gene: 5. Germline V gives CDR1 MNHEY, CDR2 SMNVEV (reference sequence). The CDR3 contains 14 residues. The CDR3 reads CASSFGGGGNEQFF. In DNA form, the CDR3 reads TGTGCCAGCAGTTTCGGGGGGGGCGGAAATGAGCAGTTCTTC.

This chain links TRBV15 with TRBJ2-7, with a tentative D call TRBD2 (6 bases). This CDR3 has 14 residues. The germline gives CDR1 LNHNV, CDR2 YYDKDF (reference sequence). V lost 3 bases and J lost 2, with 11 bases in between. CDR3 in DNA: TGTGCCACCAGCAGGGAACCGGGGGCCTACGAGCAGTACTTC. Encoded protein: CATSREPGAYEQYF. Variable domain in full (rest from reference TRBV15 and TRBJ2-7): DAMVIQNPRYQVTQFGKPVTLSCSQTLNHNVMYWYQQKSSQAPKLLFHYYDKDFNNEADTPDNFQSRRPNTSFCFLDIRSPGLGDTAMYLCATSREPGAYEQYFGPGTRLTVT.

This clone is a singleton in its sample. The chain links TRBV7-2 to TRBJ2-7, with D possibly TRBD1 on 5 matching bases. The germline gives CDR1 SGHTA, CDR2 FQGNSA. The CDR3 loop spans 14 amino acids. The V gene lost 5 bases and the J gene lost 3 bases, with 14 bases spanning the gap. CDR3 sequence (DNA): TGTGCCAGCAGCCACCCGACCAGGGACTACGAGCAGTACTTC. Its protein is CASSHPTRDYEQYF.

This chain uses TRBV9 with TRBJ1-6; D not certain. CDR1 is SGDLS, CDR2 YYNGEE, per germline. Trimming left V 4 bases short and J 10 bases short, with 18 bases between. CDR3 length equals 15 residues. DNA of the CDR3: TGTGCCAGCAGCTCCACAAACGAGGGAGGGTCACCCCTCCACTTT. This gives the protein CASSSTNEGGSPLHF.

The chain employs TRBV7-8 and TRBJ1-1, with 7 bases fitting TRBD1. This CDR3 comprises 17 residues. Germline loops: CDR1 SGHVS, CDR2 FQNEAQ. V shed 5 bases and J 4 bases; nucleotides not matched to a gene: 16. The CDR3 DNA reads TGTGCCAGCAGCCCCACGCCAAGGGTGCAGGGGGGCACTGAAGCTTTCTTT. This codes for CASSPTPRVQGGTEAFF.

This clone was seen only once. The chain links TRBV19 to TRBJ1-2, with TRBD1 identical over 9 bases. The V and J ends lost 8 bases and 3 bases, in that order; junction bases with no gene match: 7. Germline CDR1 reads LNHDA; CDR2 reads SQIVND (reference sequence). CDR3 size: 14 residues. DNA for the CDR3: TGTGCCAGTTCTCGGACAGGGGAGGACTATGGCTACACCTTC. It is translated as CASSRTGEDYGYTF.

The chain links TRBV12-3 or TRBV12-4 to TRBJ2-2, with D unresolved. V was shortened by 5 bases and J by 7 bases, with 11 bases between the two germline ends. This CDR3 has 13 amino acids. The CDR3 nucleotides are TGTGCCAGCAGTCCCCGGGTGAGCGGGGAGCTGTTTTTT. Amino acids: CASSPRVSGELFF.